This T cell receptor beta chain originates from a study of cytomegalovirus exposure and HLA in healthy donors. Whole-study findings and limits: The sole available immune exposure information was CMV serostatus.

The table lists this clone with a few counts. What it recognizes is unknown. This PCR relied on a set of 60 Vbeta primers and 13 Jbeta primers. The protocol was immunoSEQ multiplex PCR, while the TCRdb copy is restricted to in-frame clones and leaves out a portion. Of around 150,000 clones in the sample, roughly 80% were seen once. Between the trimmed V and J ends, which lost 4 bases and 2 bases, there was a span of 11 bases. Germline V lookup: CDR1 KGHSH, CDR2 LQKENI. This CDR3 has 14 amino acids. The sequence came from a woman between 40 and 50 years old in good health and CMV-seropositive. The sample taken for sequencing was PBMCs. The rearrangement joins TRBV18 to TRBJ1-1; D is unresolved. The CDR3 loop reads CASSLSAGNTEAFF. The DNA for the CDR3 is TGTGCCAGCTCACTTTCCGCAGGAAACACTGAAGCTTTCTTT.